This TCR beta chain was retrieved from a study of T-cell memory formation after mild COVID-19. This CDR3 has 15 amino acids. From germline, CDR1 is SNHLY and CDR2 FYNNEI. V was clipped by 5 bases and J by 2 bases; unmatched bases: 8. TCRdb analysed the 5' RACE reads with MiXCR anew, one entry per CDR3 protein. The table lists more than 110,000 distinct CDR3 sequences, around 15% of them singletons, with 25% to 30% in the top ten. Regarding the study as a whole: For second-wave clones that peaked at day 37, SARS-CoV-2 specificity went unverified. Prior to infection, memory already included some responding clones, suggesting cross-reactive memory joined.

This clonotype was seen a few times. Its target is unknown. V usage is TRBV2 and J usage is TRBJ2-7; 8 nucleotides align to TRBD1. Sequencing used PBMCs or a T cell subset sorted from them (not recorded which). This TCR was recovered from an adult woman who had mild COVID-19 (a few samples of this study predate the infection). Cell type and time point are not known. CDR3 in amino acids: CASSPPGTGAYEQYF. In DNA, the CDR3 is TGTGCCAGCAGTCCCCCCGGGACAGGAGCCTACGAGCAGTACTTC.